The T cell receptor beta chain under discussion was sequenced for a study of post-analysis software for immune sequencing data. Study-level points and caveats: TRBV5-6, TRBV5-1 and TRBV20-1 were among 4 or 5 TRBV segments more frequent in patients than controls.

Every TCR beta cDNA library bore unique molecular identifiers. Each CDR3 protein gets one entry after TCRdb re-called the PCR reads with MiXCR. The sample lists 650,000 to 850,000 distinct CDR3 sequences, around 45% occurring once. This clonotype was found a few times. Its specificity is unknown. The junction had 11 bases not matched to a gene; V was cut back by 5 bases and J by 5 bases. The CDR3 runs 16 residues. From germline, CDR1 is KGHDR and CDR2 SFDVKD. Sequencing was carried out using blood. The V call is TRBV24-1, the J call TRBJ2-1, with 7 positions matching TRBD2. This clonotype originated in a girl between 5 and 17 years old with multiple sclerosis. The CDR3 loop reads CATSAHLLGGDNEQFF. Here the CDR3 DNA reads TGTGCCACCAGTGCTCACCTATTGGGGGGGGACAATGAGCAGTTCTTC.